A single sample is the source of the 20 T cell receptor beta chains below, sequenced in a study of T cell repertoires in cytomegalovirus infection. TCRdb re-analysed the reads in MiXCR, keeping a single row per CDR3 protein. Counted here are around 440,000 distinct CDR3 sequences, approximately 10% occurring once; the ten biggest clones make up about 9.4%. What was sequenced was PBMCs. The receptor source for this set is a human donor in good health (CMV status not recorded). Some clones in this sample may be carry-over from other donors' samples.

The chain combines TRBV27 with TRBJ1-1, with TRBD1 identical over 7 bases. The J segment lost 4 bases and the V segment lost 2 bases, leaving 4 bases of the junction unmatched. The CDR3 extends over 14 amino acids. Per germline, CDR1 MNHEY and CDR2 SMNVEV (reference sequence). In DNA, the CDR3 is TGTGCCAGCAGTTTAGACAGGGTCCTCACTGAAGCTTTCTTT. The encoded protein is CASSLDRVLTEAFF.

The chain couples TRBV15 to TRBJ2-5; 12 bases map to TRBD1. Germline V gene data show CDR1 as LNHNV and CDR2 as YYDKDF (reference sequence). Trimming removed 8 bases from V and 5 bases from J; junction bases left unmatched: 9. This CDR3 spans 15 amino acids. CDR3 sequence: CATGVGDRGQETQYF. CDR3 nucleotide sequence: TGTGCCACCGGGGTAGGGGACAGGGGGCAGGAGACCCAGTACTTC.

This clonotype was counted at least ten times. This chain connects TRBV7-9 to TRBJ2-2; TRBD2 aligns across 12 bases. Looked up from germline, CDR1 is SEHNR and CDR2 is FQNEAQ (reference sequence). The CDR3 is 17 residues long. The V and J ends lost 4 bases and 2 bases, in that order; junction bases with no gene match: 5. The CDR3 DNA reads as TGTGCCAGCAGCTCAATGACTAGCGGGAGCAACACCGGGGAGCTGTTTTTT. Translated, it gives CASSSMTSGSNTGELFF.

This clonotype was counted only a few times. This chain uses TRBV20-1 with TRBJ2-5; D unclear. Germline V lookup: CDR1 DFQATT, CDR2 SNEGSKA (reference sequence). V was clipped by 3 bases and J by 2 bases, with 10 bases between them. This CDR3 has 13 residues. CDR3 DNA sequence: TGCAGTGCTAGTCTAACCGGGCAAGAGACCCAGTACTTC. This codes for CSASLTGQETQYF.

This clonotype was seen more than once but under ten times. The chain couples TRBV6-2 or TRBV6-3 to TRBJ1-5; D gene ambiguous. V lost 5 bases, J lost 6 bases, and 14 bases lay in between. CDR3 size: 14 residues. In germline, CDR1 is MNHEY, CDR2 SVGEGT. The CDR3 region is CASSSREIRQPQHF. CDR3 DNA: TGTGCCAGCAGTAGCCGGGAAATTCGTCAGCCCCAGCATTTT.

The chain carries TRBV19 and TRBJ1-6; D call uncertain. This CDR3 has 14 amino acids. CDR1 and CDR2 (germline): LNHDA, SQIVND (reference sequence). With 7 bases removed from V and 0 bases from J, the gap between germline ends came to 7 bases. CDR3 sequence (DNA): TGTGCCAGTAAGGAGAACTCCTATAATTCACCCCTCCACTTT. It is translated as CASKENSYNSPLHF. The complete variable domain, with remaining parts taken from reference TRBV19 and TRBJ1-6, reads DGGITQSPKYLFRKEGQNVTLSCEQNLNHDAMYWYRQDPGQGLRLIYYSQIVNDFQKGDIAEGYSVSREKKESFPLTVTSAQKNPTAFYLCASKENSYNSPLHFGNGTRLTVT.

This clonotype has ten or more counts. V gene TRBV5-1 combines with J gene TRBJ2-7; D is perhaps TRBD1 (6 bases). The CDR3 runs to 14 residues. Trimming left V 4 bases short and J 3 bases short, with 14 bases between. Germline V gene sequence: CDR1 SGHRS, CDR2 YFSETQ. CDR3 in amino acids: CASSPEGEGYEQYF. CDR3 nucleotides: TGCGCCAGCAGCCCCGAGGGGGAAGGCTACGAGCAGTACTTC.

Ten or more counts support this clonotype. The chain uses TRBV7-8 and TRBJ2-5; the D is unclear. The CDR3 sequence is 14 residues long. Trimming removed 4 bases at V and 4 bases at J, with 13 bases between. CDR1 is SGHVS, CDR2 FQNEAQ, per germline. The CDR3 loop is CASSWPVSGETQYF. CDR3 nucleotides: TGTGCCAGCAGCTGGCCGGTGTCTGGAGAGACCCAGTACTTC. Full variable domain (outside the CDR3, taken from reference TRBV7-8 and TRBJ2-5): GAGVSQSPRYKVAKRGQDVALRCDPISGHVSLFWYQQALGQGPEFLTYFQNEAQLDKSGLPSDRFFAERPEGSVSTLKIQRTQQEDSAVYLCASSWPVSGETQYFGPGTRLLVL.

At least ten counts were recorded for this clonotype. The J gene is TRBJ2-7, the V gene TRBV27; possible D gene TRBD2, 5 bases. This CDR3 is 13 amino acids long. V was clipped by 5 bases and J by 4 bases, with 12 bases between them. Germline V gene sequence: CDR1 MNHEY, CDR2 SMNVEV (reference sequence). The CDR3 bases are TGTGCCAGCAGTCTCACTTGGAGGTACGAGCAGTACTTC. Its protein is CASSLTWRYEQYF.

The table lists this clonotype with many counts. The chain carries TRBV7-3 and TRBJ2-3, with a weak D call TRBD2 (6 bases). This CDR3 has 13 residues. Germline CDR1 and CDR2: SGHTA and FQGTGA. With 5 bases removed from V and 4 bases from J, the gap between germline ends came to 10 bases. DNA of the CDR3: TGTGCCAGCAGCCCTCCGGGGGCAGATACGCAGTATTTT. Protein sequence: CASSPPGADTQYF.

The chain employs TRBV18 and TRBJ2-7; D is unclear. The V end was cut by 4 bases, the J end by 6 bases, with 13 bases between. The germline V gene has CDR1 KGHSH and CDR2 LQKENI. The CDR3 loop spans 13 amino acids. The CDR3 protein is CASSQTGPGEQYF. The CDR3 nucleotides are TGTGCCAGCTCACAGACCGGGCCGGGCGAGCAGTACTTC.

This clonotype was detected only a few times. The chain joins TRBV5-8 to TRBJ2-3, with no clear D. There are 12 residues in the CDR3. Germline loops: CDR1 SGHTS, CDR2 YDEGEE. Trimming left V 5 bases short and J 6 bases short, with 10 bases between. As DNA, the CDR3 is TGTGCCAGCAGACTCGTAGGGGATACGCAGTATTTT. Protein: CASRLVGDTQYF.

This chain links TRBV13 with TRBJ1-4; 9 bases agree with TRBD1. The CDR3 has 15 residues. After removal of 1 base from V and 6 bases from J, the junction contained 3 bases not matched to a gene. Germline V lookup: CDR1 PRHDT, CDR2 FYEKMQ (reference sequence). CDR3 bases: TGTGCCAGCAGCTTAGACAGGGGGCCAGATGAAAAACTGTTTTTT. Protein: CASSLDRGPDEKLFF.

In the case of this clonotype: A much larger clone differs by one base, so this may be a read error. This chain links TRBV7-2 with TRBJ2-3; D remains ambiguous. The V and J ends lost 5 bases and 2 bases respectively, with 14 bases between them. Per the germline V gene, CDR1 is SGHTA and CDR2 is FQGNSA. The CDR3 covers 15 residues. DNA of the CDR3: TGTACCAGCAGCCCCCGCCCGACCTTCACAGATACGCAGTATTTT. Translation gives CTSSPRPTFTDTQYF. Full variable domain (missing parts from reference TRBV7-2 and TRBJ2-3): GAGVSQSPSNKVTEKGKDVELRCDPISGHTALYWYRQSLGQGLEFLIYFQGNSAPDKSGLPSDRFSAERTGGSVSTLTIQRTQQEDSAVYLCTSSPRPTFTDTQYFGPGTRLTVL.

The chain couples TRBV19 to TRBJ1-5, with 11 nucleotides matching TRBD1. The CDR3 extends over 17 amino acids. From germline, CDR1 is LNHDA and CDR2 SQIVND (reference sequence). V dropped 3 bases and J dropped 5; count of bases not matched to a gene: 9. The CDR3 DNA sequence: TGTGCCAGTAGTATTCGTCAGCCGGGACAGGGGGATCAGCCCCAGCATTTT. This translates into CASSIRQPGQGDQPQHF.

The sample holds a few counts of this clonotype. This chain connects TRBV29-1 to TRBJ2-6, with D tentatively TRBD1 (5 bases). The ends were cut back, 4 bases at V and 0 bases at J, with 10 bases in the middle. CDR1 SQVTM and CDR2 ANQGSEA come from the germline V gene. CDR3 length: 15 amino acids. The CDR3 bases are TGCAGCGTTGGCCAGGGCTACTCTGGGGCCAACGTCCTGACTTTC. This gives the protein CSVGQGYSGANVLTF.

This clonotype was picked up many times. The genes are TRBV2 and TRBJ2-7; 11 bases agree with TRBD1. Germline-derived CDR1 and CDR2 are SNHLY and FYNNEI. The J segment lost 5 bases and the V segment lost 8 bases, leaving 8 bases of the junction unmatched. CDR3 length: 14 amino acids. CDR3 in DNA: TGTGCCAGCCGCTCCGGACAGGGGGCCAACGAGCAGTACTTC. Translation: CASRSGQGANEQYF. Full variable domain (outside the CDR3, taken from reference TRBV2 and TRBJ2-7): EPEVTQTPSHQVTQMGQEVILRCVPISNHLYFYWYRQILGQKVEFLVSFYNNEISEKSEIFDDQFSVERPDGSNFTLKIRSTKLEDSAMYFCASRSGQGANEQYFGPGTRLTVT.

The chain recombines TRBV5-5 with TRBJ2-1; 12 nucleotides agree with TRBD2. This CDR3 contains 15 residues. Trimming took 6 bases from V and 9 from J; bases not matched to a gene: 10. Looked up from germline, CDR1 is SGHKS and CDR2 is YYEKEE (reference sequence). Here the CDR3 DNA reads TGTGCCAGCACCGACCGACTAGCGGGAGAAGCTGAGCAGTTCTTC. Translating it yields CASTDRLAGEAEQFF.

Only a few counts were recorded for this clonotype. This chain uses TRBV5-4 with TRBJ2-5, with 13 nucleotides matching TRBD2. With 3 bases clipped from V and 5 bases from J, the junction kept 7 bases outside the gene matches. This CDR3 has 16 residues. CDR1 is SGHNT and CDR2 is YYREEE in the germline V gene (reference sequence). The CDR3 nucleotides read TGTGCCAGCAGCTCCGGACTAGCGGGAGATCGGGAGACCCAGTACTTC. It specifies CASSSGLAGDRETQYF.

This clonotype was counted only a few times. J is TRBJ1-2 and V is TRBV18; D is unresolved. Germline assignment: CDR1 KGHSH and CDR2 LQKENI. The CDR3 length is 13 residues. The germline V and J ends were trimmed by 2 bases and 1 base, with 5 bases remaining between them. CDR3 residues: CASSPADNYGYTF. The CDR3 DNA follows: TGTGCCAGCTCACCAGCCGATAACTATGGCTACACCTTC.